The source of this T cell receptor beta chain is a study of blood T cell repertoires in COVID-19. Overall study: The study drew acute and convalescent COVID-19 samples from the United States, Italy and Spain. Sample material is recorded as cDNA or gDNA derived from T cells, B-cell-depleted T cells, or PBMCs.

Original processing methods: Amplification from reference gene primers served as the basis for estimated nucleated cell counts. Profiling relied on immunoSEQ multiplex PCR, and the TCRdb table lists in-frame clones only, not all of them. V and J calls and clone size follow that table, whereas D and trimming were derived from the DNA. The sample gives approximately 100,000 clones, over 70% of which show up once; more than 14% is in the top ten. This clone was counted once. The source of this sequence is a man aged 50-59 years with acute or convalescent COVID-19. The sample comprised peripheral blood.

The CDR3 DNA reads TGTGCCAGCAGCCGAGGGGGCACCGGGGAGCTGTTTTTT. Encoded protein: CASSRGGTGELFF. The chain links TRBV9 to TRBJ2-2; D possibly corresponds to TRBD1 (6 bases). V lost 4 bases, J lost 4 bases, and 8 bases lay in between. From germline, CDR1 is SGDLS and CDR2 YYNGEE. The CDR3 has 13 residues.